The clone carrying this T cell receptor beta chain occurred many times. The data belong to a study of patients and donors after allogeneic stem cell transplantation. TCRdb processed the RT-PCR reads anew with MiXCR; each CDR3 protein has one entry. The sample has 390,000 or so distinct CDR3 sequences, approximately 16% seen once. The CDR3 has 13 amino acids. Trimming pared 6 bases from V and 4 bases from J, leaving 12 bases between. Germline V CDR1 and CDR2: SGHDN, FVKESK. The sample taken for sequencing was blood, either unsorted or a sorted T cell fraction (not recorded which). The V gene is TRBV14, the J gene TRBJ1-1; D not resolved. The sequence was collected from a human donor who was either an allogeneic HSCT recipient or a stem cell or donor lymphocyte infusion donor (not recorded which). It is not recorded whose cells these are; they may come from a transplant donor. CDR3 in amino acids: CASSPQGGTEAFF. CDR3 bases: TGTGCCAGCAGTCCACAAGGAGGCACTGAAGCTTTCTTT.